This T cell receptor beta chain was documented in a study of control samples from healthy donors and cancer patients. The table came from immunoSEQ multiplex PCR; TCRdb's copy has only in-frame clones and leaves some out. The sample records under 85,000 clones, approximately 94% being singletons. This CDR3 is 12 amino acids long. The V end lost 5 bases, the J end lost 1 base, and 5 bases lay between the germline ends. CDR1 and CDR2 from the germline V gene are KGHSH and LQKENI. The clonotype comes from a woman aged 35 to 49 with lung cancer. V is TRBV18 and J is TRBJ1-1; no clear D gene. Sample: PBMCs. Written as DNA, the CDR3 is TGTGCCAGCTCATCGGGGAACACTGAAGCTTTCTTT. Its translation is CASSSGNTEAFF. Full variable domain (missing parts from reference TRBV18 and TRBJ1-1): NAGVMQNPRHLVRRRGQEARLRCSPMKGHSHVYWYRQLPEEGLKFMVYLQKENIIDESGMPKERFSAEFPKEGPSILRIQQVVRGDSAAYFCASSSGNTEAFFGQGTRLTVV.